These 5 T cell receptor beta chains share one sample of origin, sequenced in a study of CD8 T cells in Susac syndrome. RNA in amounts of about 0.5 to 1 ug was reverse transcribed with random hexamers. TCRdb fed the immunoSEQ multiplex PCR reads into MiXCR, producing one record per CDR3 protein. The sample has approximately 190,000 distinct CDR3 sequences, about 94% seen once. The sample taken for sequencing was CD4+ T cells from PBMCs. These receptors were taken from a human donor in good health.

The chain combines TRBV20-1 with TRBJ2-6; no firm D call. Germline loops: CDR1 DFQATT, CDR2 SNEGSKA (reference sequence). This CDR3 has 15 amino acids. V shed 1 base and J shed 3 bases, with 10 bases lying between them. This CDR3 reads CSARVRAGGANVLTF. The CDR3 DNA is TGCAGTGCTAGAGTTCGGGCAGGTGGGGCCAACGTCCTGACTTTC.

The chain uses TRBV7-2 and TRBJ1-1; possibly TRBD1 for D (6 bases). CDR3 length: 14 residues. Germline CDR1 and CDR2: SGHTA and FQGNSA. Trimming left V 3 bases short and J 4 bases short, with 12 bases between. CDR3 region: CASSFLQGSTEAFF. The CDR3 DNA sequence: TGTGCCAGCAGCTTCCTCCAGGGGAGCACTGAAGCTTTCTTT.

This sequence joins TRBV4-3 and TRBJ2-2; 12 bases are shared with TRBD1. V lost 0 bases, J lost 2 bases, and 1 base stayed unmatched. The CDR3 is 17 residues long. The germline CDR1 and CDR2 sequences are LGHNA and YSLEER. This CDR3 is CASSQEGQGANTGELFF. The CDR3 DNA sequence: TGCGCCAGCAGCCAAGAGGGACAGGGGGCCAACACCGGGGAGCTGTTTTTT.

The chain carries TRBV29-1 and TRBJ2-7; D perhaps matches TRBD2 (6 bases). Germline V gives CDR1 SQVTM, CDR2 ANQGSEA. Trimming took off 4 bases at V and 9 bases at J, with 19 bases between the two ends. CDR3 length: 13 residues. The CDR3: CSVVPAGTSSQYF. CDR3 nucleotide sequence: TGCAGCGTTGTTCCCGCGGGGACGTCGTCGCAGTACTTC.

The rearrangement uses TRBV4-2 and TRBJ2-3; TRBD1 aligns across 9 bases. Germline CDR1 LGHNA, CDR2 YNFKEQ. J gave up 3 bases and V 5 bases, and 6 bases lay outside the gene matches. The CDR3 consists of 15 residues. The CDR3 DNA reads TGTGCCAGCAGCTCCGGACAGGGGAGGACAGATACGCAGTATTTT. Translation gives CASSSGQGRTDTQYF.